The 32 T cell receptor beta chains in this list originate from one sample, sequenced in a study of T cell repertoires in ileal Crohn's disease. Only in-frame clones appear in the TCRdb table, and some are missing; sequencing was by immunoSEQ multiplex PCR. The sample comprises fewer than 15,000 clones, roughly three quarters of which are singletons, and about 4% rests with the top ten. Time point: neoterminal ileum biopsy at postoperative endoscopy, about 6 months after surgery. Sequences were obtained from ileal tissue. The receptors were gathered from an adult with Crohn's disease.

The J gene is TRBJ2-2, the V gene TRBV7-9, with 8 nucleotides matching TRBD1. V shed 10 bases, J shed 0 bases, and the junction held 10 bases outside the gene matches. The CDR3 length is 16 residues. Germline CDR1 and CDR2: SEHNR and FQNEAQ (reference sequence). This CDR3 is CAIPQRQGTNTGELFF. The CDR3, as DNA: TGTGCCATCCCACAACGACAGGGGACGAACACCGGGGAGCTGTTTTTT.

The rearrangement uses TRBV11-3 and TRBJ1-1, with D uncertain. The V end lost 3 bases, the J end lost 1 base, and 6 bases lay between the germline ends. There are 13 residues in the CDR3. In germline, CDR1 is SGHNT, CDR2 YENEEA. CDR3 nucleotide sequence: TGTGCCAGCAGCTTCGGTCCGAACACTGAAGCTTTCTTT. It is translated as CASSFGPNTEAFF.

V gene TRBV10-3 combines with J gene TRBJ2-3; TRBD2 agrees at 13 bases. Trimming at V came to 4 bases and at J to 6 bases, leaving 10 bases not matched to a gene. This CDR3 region has 17 residues. Germline-derived CDR1 and CDR2 are ENHRY and SYGVKD. In DNA form, the CDR3 reads TGTGCCATCAGTGGCGATGGGACTAGCGGGACTCTCGATACGCAGTATTTT. It translates to CAISGDGTSGTLDTQYF.

The sample holds a few counts of this clone. The chain carries TRBV7-2 and TRBJ2-7; a weak D match, TRBD2 (6 bases). V shed 1 base and J shed 5 bases, with 12 bases lying between them. The length of the CDR3 is 14 residues. In germline, CDR1 is SGHTA, CDR2 FQGNSA. This chain's CDR3 is CASSLVGGYDEQYF. The DNA for the CDR3 is TGTGCCAGCAGCTTAGTGGGAGGATACGACGAGCAGTACTTC.

J is TRBJ1-1 and V is TRBV5-1; D unresolved. This CDR3 has 15 residues. In germline, CDR1 is SGHRS, CDR2 YFSETQ. The V end lost 0 bases, the J end lost 4 bases, and 13 bases lay between the germline ends. CDR3 in amino acids: CASSLVGLQGTEAFF. DNA of the CDR3: TGCGCCAGCAGCTTGGTTGGACTACAAGGCACTGAAGCTTTCTTT.

This chain joins TRBV9 and TRBJ2-1; D may match TRBD1 or TRBD2 (5 bases each). The length of the CDR3 is 16 residues. CDR1 is SGDLS and CDR2 is YYNGEE in the germline V gene. Trimming left V 0 bases short and J 8 bases short, with 18 bases between. The CDR3 sequence is CASSVASGPNPHEQFF. CDR3 DNA: TGTGCCAGCAGCGTAGCCTCGGGGCCTAATCCCCATGAGCAGTTCTTC.

This clone turned up a few times. This chain joins TRBV4-2 and TRBJ1-1; possibly TRBD1 for D (6 bases). CDR1 LGHNA and CDR2 YNFKEQ come from the germline V gene. The V and J ends lost 1 base and 1 base respectively, with 7 bases between them. The CDR3 is 14 residues long. In DNA, the CDR3 is TGTGCCAGCAGCCAAGGGACAGCGAACACTGAAGCTTTCTTT. This sequence encodes CASSQGTANTEAFF.

The J gene is TRBJ1-1, the V gene TRBV7-6; D remains ambiguous. Per germline, CDR1 SGHVS and CDR2 FNYEAQ. The germline V and J ends were trimmed by 1 base and 7 bases, with 4 bases remaining between them. CDR3 size: 11 residues. CDR3 sequence reads: CASSLGDEAFF. CDR3 sequence (DNA): TGTGCCAGCAGCTTAGGGGATGAAGCTTTCTTT.

This sequence joins TRBV7-2 and TRBJ1-2; D ambiguous. This CDR3 is 13 amino acids long. Germline CDR1 is SGHTA and CDR2 is FQGNSA. V lost 0 bases and J 5 bases, leaving 7 bases between the germline ends. DNA of the CDR3: TGTGCCAGCAGCTTAGCAGGGTTGTATGGCTACACCTTC. The encoded protein is CASSLAGLYGYTF.

This sequence joins TRBV2 and TRBJ2-7, with 7 bases matching TRBD1. CDR1 and CDR2 (germline): SNHLY, FYNNEI. The CDR3 is 13 residues long. The ends lost 7 bases at V and 3 bases at J; junction bases unmatched: 6. The CDR3 bases are TGTGCCAGCAACGGACAGGCCCGCTACGAGCAGTACTTC. Its translation: CASNGQARYEQYF.

The rearrangement links TRBV5-4 to TRBJ1-1; D may be TRBD1 (6 bases). V was clipped by 4 bases and J by 4 bases, with 14 bases between them. The germline V gene has CDR1 SGHNT and CDR2 YYREEE (reference sequence). The CDR3 runs to 14 residues. CDR3 nucleotide sequence: TGTGCCAGCAGCCCCCTGCAGGGGCTCACTGAAGCTTTCTTT. It encodes CASSPLQGLTEAFF.

This clone came up once. The V call is TRBV4-2, the J call TRBJ1-3; 8 bases line up with TRBD1. Germline V gives CDR1 LGHNA, CDR2 YNFKEQ. Germline trimming cut 6 bases from V and 0 bases from J; bases unmatched to any gene: 19. This CDR3 region has 20 residues. CDR3: CASRQSSPGQVPSSGNTIYF. In DNA, the CDR3 is TGTGCCAGCAGACAATCGTCCCCGGGACAGGTCCCCAGCTCTGGAAACACCATATATTTT.

V and J are TRBV7-2 and TRBJ1-3; D unresolved. V was cut by 3 bases and J by 11 bases, with 17 bases left in between. The CDR3 has 14 amino acids. The germline gives CDR1 SGHTA, CDR2 FQGNSA. The CDR3, as DNA: TGTGCCAGCAGCTTTGTAGGGCTGGATAGCTCCATATATTTT. Protein: CASSFVGLDSSIYF.

The J gene is TRBJ2-1, the V gene TRBV7-2; D possibly corresponds to TRBD2 (5 bases). The CDR3 consists of 16 residues. Trimming stripped 5 bases from V and 4 bases from J, with 18 bases between. CDR1 and CDR2 from the germline V gene are SGHTA and FQGNSA. CDR3 bases: TGTGCCAGCAGCAAACGTCGAAGTTCGGGATACAATGAGCAGTTCTTC. It codes for CASSKRRSSGYNEQFF.

This clone came up once. This chain connects TRBV7-9 to TRBJ2-6, with D hard to call. The CDR3 totals 15 residues. The germline V gene has CDR1 SEHNR and CDR2 FQNEAQ (reference sequence). Trimming took 2 bases from V and 4 from J, leaving 9 bases between them. The CDR3 DNA is TGTGCCAGCAGCTTATGGGCGAGAGGGGCCAACGTCCTGACTTTC. It specifies CASSLWARGANVLTF.

As regards this clone: Relative to the germline gene, one junction end is altered; a read error may explain this. The gene calls are TRBV20-1 and TRBJ2-7; the D call may be TRBD1 or TRBD2 (5 bases each). The germline V gene has CDR1 DFQATT and CDR2 SNEGSKA (reference sequence). The CDR3 runs 10 residues. The CDR3 protein is CSAPRGDLAF. In DNA, the CDR3 is TGCAGTGCTCCCCGAGGGGATCTAGCCTTC.

The chain is built from TRBV19 and TRBJ2-7; TRBD1 aligns across 8 bases. The CDR3 loop spans 16 amino acids. Germline CDR1 LNHDA, CDR2 SQIVND (reference sequence). V gave up 5 bases and J gave up 2 bases; unmatched junction bases: 11. The CDR3 loop is CASSARDRLATYEQYF. The CDR3 DNA is TGTGCCAGTAGTGCCCGGGACAGGCTAGCGACCTACGAGCAGTACTTC.

As regards this clone: Sequence at one end of the junction differs from germline and may be a read error. The genes are TRBV28 and TRBJ2-5; 13 positions match TRBD2. Germline lookup yields CDR1 MDHEN and CDR2 SYDVKM. The CDR3 runs 15 residues. The CDR3 sequence: CVSSRTSGSEETQYF. The CDR3, as DNA: TGTGTCAGCAGTAGGACTAGCGGGAGTGAAGAGACCCAGTACTTC.

CDR3 nucleotide sequence: TGTGCGGCGGGTGACACTGAAGCTTTCTTT. Translated: CAAGDTEAFF. V usage is TRBV6-6 and J usage is TRBJ1-1; no clear D gene. The CDR3 loop spans 10 amino acids. The germline gives CDR1 MNHNY, CDR2 SVGAGI (reference sequence).

J is TRBJ1-2 and V is TRBV18; tentatively, D is TRBD1 (6 bases). The CDR3 length is 11 residues. The V gene lost 10 bases and the J gene lost 8 bases, with 14 bases spanning the gap. Per the germline V gene, CDR1 is KGHSH and CDR2 is LQKENI. The CDR3 loop is CAIAGAQGYTF. CDR3 DNA sequence: TGTGCCATCGCGGGGGCGCAGGGCTACACCTTC.

This clone has a handful of counts. The chain couples TRBV5-4 to TRBJ2-7, with D maybe TRBD1 (5 bases). Germline V lookup: CDR1 SGHNT, CDR2 YYREEE (reference sequence). The V and J ends lost 2 bases and 6 bases respectively, with 15 bases between them. This CDR3 contains 14 residues. In DNA form, the CDR3 reads TGTGCCAGCAGCTTCTGGGGCGTTGGGGCCGAGCAGTACTTC. As protein: CASSFWGVGAEQYF. Drawing the rest from reference TRBV5-4 and TRBJ2-7, the complete variable domain is ETGVTQSPTHLIKTRGQQVTLRCSSQSGHNTVSWYQQALGQGPQFIFQYYREEENGRGNFPPRFSGLQFPNYSSELNVNALELDDSALYLCASSFWGVGAEQYFGPGTRLTVT.

This clone has only a few counts. The chain links TRBV4-2 to TRBJ2-3; 11 nucleotides line up with TRBD2. The CDR3 contains 18 residues. After removal of 5 bases from V and 6 bases from J, the junction contained 16 bases not matched to a gene. Germline CDR1 reads LGHNA; CDR2 reads YNFKEQ. The CDR3 reads CASSSRGGPSGGLDTQYF. The CDR3 nucleotides read TGTGCCAGCAGCTCGAGGGGTGGTCCTAGCGGGGGGCTGGATACGCAGTATTTT.

V usage is TRBV7-3 and J usage is TRBJ2-2; D is ambiguous. In germline, CDR1 is SGHTA, CDR2 FQGTGA. Trimming took 1 base from V and 4 from J, leaving 4 bases between them. CDR3 length equals 13 residues. The CDR3 here is CASSLKLTGELFF. The CDR3, as DNA: TGTGCCAGCAGCTTAAAGCTCACCGGGGAGCTGTTTTTT.

The chain is built from TRBV18 and TRBJ1-1; TRBD1 aligns across 11 bases. V gave up 0 bases and J gave up 6 bases; unmatched junction bases: 3. Germline assignment: CDR1 KGHSH and CDR2 LQKENI. This CDR3 contains 15 residues. The CDR3 reads CASSPPRTGGSEAFF. The DNA for the CDR3 is TGTGCCAGCTCACCACCCCGGACAGGGGGCTCTGAAGCTTTCTTT.

This clone was seen a handful of times. This rearrangement joins TRBV29-1 to TRBJ1-1, with a weak D call TRBD1 (6 bases). The CDR3 sequence is 12 residues long. V lost 5 bases and J lost 4, with 11 bases in between. CDR1 and CDR2 from the germline V gene are SQVTM and ANQGSEA. CDR3 DNA: TGCAGCGTTATTACCAGGGGCACTGAAGCTTTCTTT. It codes for CSVITRGTEAFF.

Only a few counts were recorded for this clone. The genes are TRBV5-1 and TRBJ2-5; TRBD1 agrees at 10 bases. Germline V gene lookup returns CDR1 SGHRS and CDR2 YFSETQ. This CDR3 is 16 amino acids long. With 2 bases clipped from V and 4 bases from J, the junction kept 8 bases outside the gene matches. The CDR3 here is CASSFGGQGRGETQYF. The CDR3 nucleotides read TGCGCCAGCAGCTTCGGGGGACAGGGGAGGGGAGAGACCCAGTACTTC.

The V gene is TRBV9, the J gene TRBJ2-5; a weak D match, TRBD1 (6 bases). CDR1 and CDR2 from the germline V gene are SGDLS and YYNGEE. V gave up 7 bases and J gave up 0 bases, with 16 bases separating them. The CDR3 extends over 15 amino acids. CDR3 bases: TGTGCCAGCGGCCCCGGGACACCGAACCAAGAGACCCAGTACTTC. This translates into CASGPGTPNQETQYF.

The genes are TRBV19 and TRBJ2-5; tentative D call: TRBD2 (6 bases). Trimming shortened V by 6 bases and J by 2 bases, and 10 bases separated the two germline ends. Germline V lookup: CDR1 LNHDA, CDR2 SQIVND (reference sequence). The CDR3 extends over 13 amino acids. This CDR3 reads CASRRGGQETQYF. As DNA, the CDR3 is TGTGCCAGTAGGCGGGGCGGACAAGAGACCCAGTACTTC. Filled out from reference TRBV19 and TRBJ2-5, the complete variable domain reads DGGITQSPKYLFRKEGQNVTLSCEQNLNHDAMYWYRQDPGQGLRLIYYSQIVNDFQKGDIAEGYSVSREKKESFPLTVTSAQKNPTAFYLCASRRGGQETQYFGPGTRLLVL.

The J gene is TRBJ2-7, the V gene TRBV5-5; 9 nucleotides align to TRBD2. V shed 4 bases and J 5 bases; nucleotides not matched to a gene: 19. Germline V CDR1 and CDR2: SGHKS, YYEKEE (reference sequence). The CDR3 is 18 residues long. CDR3 protein: CASSRASLGAGGLNEQYF. CDR3 bases: TGTGCCAGCAGCAGGGCCTCATTGGGCGCGGGAGGGCTCAACGAGCAGTACTTC.

V and J are TRBV4-2 and TRBJ1-2, with D uncertain. CDR1 LGHNA and CDR2 YNFKEQ come from the germline V gene. V was pared by 4 bases and J by 2 bases, with 8 bases between. The CDR3 contains 13 residues. The CDR3 DNA is TGTGCCAGCAGCCCCGGAGGAAACTATGGCTACACCTTC. This encodes CASSPGGNYGYTF.

In this sample, this clone turned up once. The rearrangement uses TRBV5-4 and TRBJ2-2; D gene unclear. Germline V gene sequence: CDR1 SGHNT, CDR2 YYREEE (reference sequence). Trimming took 1 base from V and 0 from J, leaving 4 bases between them. The CDR3 is 14 residues long. CDR3: CASSLRANTGELFF. The CDR3 coding sequence is TGTGCCAGCAGCTTGCGCGCGAACACCGGGGAGCTGTTTTTT.

This sequence joins TRBV18 and TRBJ2-1; 10 bases align to TRBD1. The CDR3 spans 16 residues. V was pared by 1 base and J by 8 bases, with 8 bases of the junction left unmatched. CDR1 is KGHSH and CDR2 is LQKENI in the germline V gene. The DNA of the CDR3 is TGTGCCAGCTCACCACTACCGGGACAGGGGTTAGATGAGCAGTTCTTC. Amino acids: CASSPLPGQGLDEQFF.